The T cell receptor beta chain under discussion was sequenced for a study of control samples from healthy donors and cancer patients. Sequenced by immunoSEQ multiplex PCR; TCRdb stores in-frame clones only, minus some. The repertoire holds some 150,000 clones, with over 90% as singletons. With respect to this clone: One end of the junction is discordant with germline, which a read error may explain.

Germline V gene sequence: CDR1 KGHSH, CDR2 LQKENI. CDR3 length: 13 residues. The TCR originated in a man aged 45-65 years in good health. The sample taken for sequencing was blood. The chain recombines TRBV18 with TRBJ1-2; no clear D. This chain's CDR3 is CASSPPERAEPIF. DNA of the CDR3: TGTGCCAGCTCACCACCGGAGAGGGCAGAGCCTATATTC.